This TCR beta chain was captured in a study of T-cell memory formation after mild COVID-19. The table lists this clonotype with a few counts. The germline CDR1 and CDR2 sequences are SGDLS and YYNGEE. The CDR3 runs 18 residues. Trimming removed 0 bases at V and 4 bases at J, with 22 bases between. TCRdb reanalysed the 5' RACE reads using MiXCR and keeps one entry per CDR3 protein. The data hold roughly 110,000 distinct CDR3 sequences, with approximately 15% observed a single time. The receptor was isolated from a young man who had mild COVID-19 (a few samples of this study predate the infection). Cell type and time point are not known. The sequencing input was PBMCs or a T cell subset sorted from them (not recorded which). The rearrangement uses TRBV9 and TRBJ1-1; D perhaps matches TRBD1 (5 bases). The DNA for the CDR3 is TGTGCCAGCAGCGTAGCCAGGGACGGGGCACAGACGATCACTGAAGCTTTCTTT. It encodes CASSVARDGAQTITEAFF.